One and the same sample provided the 2 T cell receptor beta chains below, sequenced in a study of quantifying T cell responses using KT2 cells. The overall study: cDNA was made from DNase-treated RNA using alpha and beta constant primers.

A single-stranded UMI oligo with SP2 sequence was ligated to cDNA 3' ends. First-round PCR used about 4 cycles and beta primers RC1.1 and RC1.2 covering TRBC1 and TRBC2. TCRdb passed the UMI-ligation and nested PCR reads through MiXCR, listing each CDR3 protein once. Of approximately 50,000 distinct CDR3 sequences listed, around a tenth are singletons. The sample consisted of PBMCs spiked with cells of the T cell clone KT2. Receptor source: a human donor.

V gene TRBV12-3 or TRBV12-4 combines with J gene TRBJ1-2, with D uncertain. Trimming shortened V by 1 base and J by 4 bases, and 13 bases separated the two germline ends. The CDR3 has 15 amino acids. The CDR3 coding sequence is TGTGCCAGCAGTTTAGGGGTACGGGGTAGCTATGGCTACACCTTC. Translating gives CASSLGVRGSYGYTF.

This clonotype has ten or more counts. The gene calls are TRBV29-1 and TRBJ2-2; 7 positions agree with TRBD2. The CDR3 consists of 14 residues. Germline V gene sequence: CDR1 SQVTM, CDR2 ANQGSEA. J was trimmed by 3 bases and V by 7 bases; bases with no gene match: 8. CDR3 protein: CSAWEGQDTGELFF. Written as DNA, the CDR3 is TGCAGCGCGTGGGAGGGCCAGGACACCGGGGAGCTGTTTTTT.